This T cell receptor (beta chain) was sequenced during a study of blood T cell repertoires in COVID-19. On the study more broadly: COVID-19 samples collected from the United States, Italy and Spain covered acute and convalescent phases. In each case, the material was cDNA or gDNA derived from T cells, B-cell-depleted T cells, or PBMCs.

The CDR3 is 18 amino acids. Trimming stripped 5 bases from V and 8 bases from J, with 30 bases between. CDR1 SNHLY and CDR2 FYNNEI come from the germline V gene. How the authors handled the data: Reference gene primer amplification yielded estimated nucleated cell counts. Libraries were prepared by immunoSEQ multiplex PCR; TCRdb keeps only in-frame clonotypes and omits some of them. V and J calls plus clone size are reproduced from that table; the DNA served to infer D and trimming. This table has under 300,000 clones, 80% to 90% appearing once. The specimen sequenced was peripheral blood. V usage is TRBV2 and J usage is TRBJ1-2, with D tentatively TRBD1 (6 bases). The receptor comes from a woman aged 40 to 50 with acute or convalescent COVID-19. In nucleotides, the CDR3 is TGTGCCAGCAGTCATTCAACCCCAGGGGTGACAGGTATCGGCGGCTACACCTTC. Encoded protein: CASSHSTPGVTGIGGYTF.